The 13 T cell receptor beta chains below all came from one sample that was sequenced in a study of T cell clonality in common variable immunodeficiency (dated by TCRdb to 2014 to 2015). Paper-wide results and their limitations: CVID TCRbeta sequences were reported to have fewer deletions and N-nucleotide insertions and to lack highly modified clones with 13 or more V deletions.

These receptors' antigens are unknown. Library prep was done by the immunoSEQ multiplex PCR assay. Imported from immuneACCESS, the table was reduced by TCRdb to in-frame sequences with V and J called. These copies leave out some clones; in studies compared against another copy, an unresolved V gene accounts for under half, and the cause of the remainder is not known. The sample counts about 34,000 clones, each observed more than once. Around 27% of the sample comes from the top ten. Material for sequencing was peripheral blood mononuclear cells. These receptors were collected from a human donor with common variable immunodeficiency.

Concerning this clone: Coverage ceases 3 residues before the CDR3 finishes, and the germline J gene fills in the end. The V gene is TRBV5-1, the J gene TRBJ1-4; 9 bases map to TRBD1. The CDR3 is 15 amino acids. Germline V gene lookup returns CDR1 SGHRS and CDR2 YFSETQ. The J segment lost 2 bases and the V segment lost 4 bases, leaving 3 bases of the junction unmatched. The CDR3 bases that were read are TGCGCCAGCAGCCGGGGACAGGGCACTAATGAAAAA. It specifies CASSRGQGTNEK. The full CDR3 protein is CASSRGQGTNEKLFF.

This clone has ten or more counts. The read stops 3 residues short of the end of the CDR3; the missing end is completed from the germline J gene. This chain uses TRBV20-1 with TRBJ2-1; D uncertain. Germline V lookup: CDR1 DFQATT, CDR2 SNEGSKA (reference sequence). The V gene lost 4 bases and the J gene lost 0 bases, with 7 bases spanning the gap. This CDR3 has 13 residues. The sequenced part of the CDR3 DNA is TGCAGTGCTACGGCTAGCTCCTACAATGAG. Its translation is CSATASSYNE. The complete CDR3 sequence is CSATASSYNEQFF.

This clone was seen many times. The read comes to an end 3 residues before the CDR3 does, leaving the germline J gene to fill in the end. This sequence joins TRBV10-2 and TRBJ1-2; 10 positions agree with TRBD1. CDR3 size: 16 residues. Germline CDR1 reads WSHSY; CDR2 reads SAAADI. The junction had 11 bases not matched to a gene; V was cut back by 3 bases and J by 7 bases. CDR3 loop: CASSDSTTGGMGGYTF. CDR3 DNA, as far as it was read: TGCGCCAGCAGTGACTCGACGACAGGGGGCATGGGTGGC.

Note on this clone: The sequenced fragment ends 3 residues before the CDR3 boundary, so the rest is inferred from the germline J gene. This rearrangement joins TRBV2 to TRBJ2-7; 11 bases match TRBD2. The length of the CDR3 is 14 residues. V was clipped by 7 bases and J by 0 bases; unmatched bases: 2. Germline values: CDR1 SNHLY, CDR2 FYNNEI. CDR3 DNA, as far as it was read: TGTGCCAGCAAGGGACTAGCGGTCTCCTACGAG. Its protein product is CASKGLAVSYE. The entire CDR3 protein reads CASKGLAVSYEQYF.

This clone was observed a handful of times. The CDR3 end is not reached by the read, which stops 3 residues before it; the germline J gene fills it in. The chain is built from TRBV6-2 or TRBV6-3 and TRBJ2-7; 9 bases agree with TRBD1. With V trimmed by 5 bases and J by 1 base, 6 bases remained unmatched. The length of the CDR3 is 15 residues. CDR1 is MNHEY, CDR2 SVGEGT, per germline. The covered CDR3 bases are TGTGCCAGCAGTGCCCCCGGGACAGGGTCCTACGAG. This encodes CASSAPGTGSYE. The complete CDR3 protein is CASSAPGTGSYEQYF.

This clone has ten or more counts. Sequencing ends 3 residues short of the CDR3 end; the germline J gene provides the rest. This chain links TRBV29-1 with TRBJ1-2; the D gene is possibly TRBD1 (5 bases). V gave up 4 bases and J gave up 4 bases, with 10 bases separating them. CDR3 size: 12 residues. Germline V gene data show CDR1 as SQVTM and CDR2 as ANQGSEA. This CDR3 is CSVGGGGYGYTF. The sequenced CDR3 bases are TGCAGCGTTGGCGGGGGAGGCTATGGC.

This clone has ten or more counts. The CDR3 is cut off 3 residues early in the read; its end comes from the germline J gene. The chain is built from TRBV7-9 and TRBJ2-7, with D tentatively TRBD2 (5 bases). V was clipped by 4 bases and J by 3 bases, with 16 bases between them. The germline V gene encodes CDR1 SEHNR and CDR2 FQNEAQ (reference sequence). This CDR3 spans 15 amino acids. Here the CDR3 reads CASSSSRGFGYEQYF. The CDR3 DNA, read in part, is TGTGCCAGCAGCTCCTCCCGCGGGTTTGGCTACGAG. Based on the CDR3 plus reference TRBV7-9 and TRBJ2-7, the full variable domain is DTGVSQNPRHKITKRGQNVTFRCDPISEHNRLYWYRQTLGQGPEFLTYFQNEAQLEKSRLLSDRFSAERPKGSFSTLEIQRTEQGDSAMYLCASSSSRGFGYEQYFGPGTRLTVT.

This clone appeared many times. The DNA read from the CDR3 is TGTGCCAGCACTGACTACTCCTACGAG. This sequence encodes CASTDYSYE. The entire CDR3 is CASTDYSYEQYF. This sequence joins TRBV6-1 and TRBJ2-7; D is perhaps TRBD2 (5 bases). The read comes to an end 3 residues before the CDR3 does, leaving the germline J gene to fill in the end. The CDR3 is 12 residues long. With 7 bases removed from V and 0 bases from J, the gap between germline ends came to 7 bases. The germline V gene encodes CDR1 MNHNS and CDR2 SASEGT.

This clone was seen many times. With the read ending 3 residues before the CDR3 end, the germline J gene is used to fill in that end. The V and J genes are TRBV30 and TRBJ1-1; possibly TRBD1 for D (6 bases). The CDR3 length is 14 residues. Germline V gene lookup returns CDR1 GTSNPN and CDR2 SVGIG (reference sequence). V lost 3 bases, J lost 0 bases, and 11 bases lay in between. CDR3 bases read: TGTGCCTGGAGGGAATGGGACATGAACACTGAA. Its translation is CAWREWDMNTE. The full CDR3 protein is CAWREWDMNTEAFF.

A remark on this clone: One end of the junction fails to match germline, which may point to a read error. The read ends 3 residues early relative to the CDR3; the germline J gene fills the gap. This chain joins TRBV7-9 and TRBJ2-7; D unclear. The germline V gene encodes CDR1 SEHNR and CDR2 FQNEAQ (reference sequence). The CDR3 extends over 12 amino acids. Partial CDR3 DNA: TGTTCCAGCAGCTTAGCTTTCGACGAG. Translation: CSSSLAFDE. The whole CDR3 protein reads CSSSLAFDEQYF.

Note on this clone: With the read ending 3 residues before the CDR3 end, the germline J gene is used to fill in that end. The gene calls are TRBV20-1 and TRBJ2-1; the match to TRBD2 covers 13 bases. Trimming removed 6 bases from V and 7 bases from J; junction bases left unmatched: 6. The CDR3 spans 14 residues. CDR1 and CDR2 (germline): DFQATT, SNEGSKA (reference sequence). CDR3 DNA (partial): TGCAGTGCCCCCGGACTAGCGGGAGAAAATGAG. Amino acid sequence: CSAPGLAGENE. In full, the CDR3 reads CSAPGLAGENEQFF.

CDR3 bases read: TGTGCCAGCTCATCCGGAGAACTAGCGGGAGGAGCAGATACG. It translates to CASSSGELAGGADT. The full CDR3 reads CASSSGELAGGADTQYF. The chain combines TRBV18 with TRBJ2-3; TRBD2 matches 12 bases. Read sequence stops 3 residues before the CDR3 end, and the germline J gene provides the missing end. Germline trimming cut 5 bases from V and 4 bases from J; bases unmatched to any gene: 10. Germline CDR1 reads KGHSH; CDR2 reads LQKENI. This CDR3 is 17 amino acids long.

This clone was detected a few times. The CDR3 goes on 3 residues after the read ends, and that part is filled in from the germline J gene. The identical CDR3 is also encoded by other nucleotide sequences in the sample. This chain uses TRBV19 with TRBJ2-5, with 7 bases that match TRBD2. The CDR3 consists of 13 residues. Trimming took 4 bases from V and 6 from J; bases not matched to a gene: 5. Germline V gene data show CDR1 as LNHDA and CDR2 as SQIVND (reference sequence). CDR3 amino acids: CASSTGGWQTQYF. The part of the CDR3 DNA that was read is TGTGCCAGTAGTACCGGGGGGTGGCAGACC. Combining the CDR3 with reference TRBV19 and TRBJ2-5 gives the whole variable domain DGGITQSPKYLFRKEGQNVTLSCEQNLNHDAMYWYRQDPGQGLRLIYYSQIVNDFQKGDIAEGYSVSREKKESFPLTVTSAQKNPTAFYLCASSTGGWQTQYFGPGTRLLVL.